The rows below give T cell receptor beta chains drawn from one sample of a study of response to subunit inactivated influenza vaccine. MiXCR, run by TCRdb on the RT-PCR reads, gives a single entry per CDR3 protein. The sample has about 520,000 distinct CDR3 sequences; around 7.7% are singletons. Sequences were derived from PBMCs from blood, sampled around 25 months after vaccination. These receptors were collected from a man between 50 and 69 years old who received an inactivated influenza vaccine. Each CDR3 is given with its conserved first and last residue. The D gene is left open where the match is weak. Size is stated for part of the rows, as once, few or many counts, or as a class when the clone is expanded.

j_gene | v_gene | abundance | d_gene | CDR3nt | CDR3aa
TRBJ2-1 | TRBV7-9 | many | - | TGTGCCAGCAGCTTATTAAGAGACCGATACAATGAGCAGTTCTTC | CASSLLRDRYNEQFF
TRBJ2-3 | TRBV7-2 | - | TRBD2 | TGTGCCAGCAGTTGGACTAGCGGAGATACGCAGTATTTT | CASSWTSGDTQYF
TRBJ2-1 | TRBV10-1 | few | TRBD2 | TGCGCCAGCAGTTATAGCGGGAGGAATATAAATGAGCAGTTCTTC | CASSYSGRNINEQFF
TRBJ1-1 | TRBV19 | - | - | TGTGCCAGTAGTATCCAGGGCGCTGAAGCTTTCTTT | CASSIQGAEAFF
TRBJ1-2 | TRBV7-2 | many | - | TGTGCCAGCGTTCCTCGTGCAGGGGACTATGGCTACACCTTC | CASVPRAGDYGYTF
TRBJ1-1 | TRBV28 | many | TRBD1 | TGTGCCAGCAGTCCCGGGACAGGGGTATCGGGGACTGAAGCTTTCTTT | CASSPGTGVSGTEAFF
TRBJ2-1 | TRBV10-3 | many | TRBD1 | TGTGCCATCAGTGACTTAGGGGGCCCCCTCAATGAGCAGTTCTTC | CAISDLGGPLNEQFF
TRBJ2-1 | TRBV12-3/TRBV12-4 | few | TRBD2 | TGTGCCAGCAGTTTAGTGCGGGGGGGTCTCGGTGAGCAGTTCTTC | CASSLVRGGLGEQFF
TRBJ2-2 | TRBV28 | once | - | TGTGCCAGCAGTTTACCGACAGCGAACACCGGGGAGCTGTTTTTT | CASSLPTANTGELFF
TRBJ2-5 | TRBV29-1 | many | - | TGCAGCGTTGCAACAGGGAAACAAGAGACCCAGTACTTC | CSVATGKQETQYF
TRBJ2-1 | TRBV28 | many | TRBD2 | TGTGCCAGCAGTTTCTTAGCGGGAGGGCAGTACAATGAGCAGTTCTTC | CASSFLAGGQYNEQFF
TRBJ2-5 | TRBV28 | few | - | TGTGCCAGCAGCCTACGACAGAACCAAGAGACCCAGTACTTC | CASSLRQNQETQYF
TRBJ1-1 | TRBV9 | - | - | TGTGCCAGCAGCGTTGGGGAAAACACTGAAGCTTTCTTT | CASSVGENTEAFF
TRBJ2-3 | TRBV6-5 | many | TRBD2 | TGTGCCAGCAGTTATTCGGGAGGGACAGATACGCAGTATTTT | CASSYSGGTDTQYF
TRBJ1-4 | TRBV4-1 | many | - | TGCGCCAGCAGCCAAGGGTACCCAGGGTCAACTAATGAAAAACTGTTTTTT | CASSQGYPGSTNEKLFF
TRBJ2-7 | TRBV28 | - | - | TGTGCCAGCAGTTTGTACCGGTTTCCCTACGAGCAGTACTTC | CASSLYRFPYEQYF
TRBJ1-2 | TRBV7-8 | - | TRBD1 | TGTGCCAGCAGCCCCCAGACAGGGTCACATGGCTACACCTTC | CASSPQTGSHGYTF
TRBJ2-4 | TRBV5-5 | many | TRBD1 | TGTGCCAGCAGCCCGACAGGACAGGGAAACATTCAGTACTTC | CASSPTGQGNIQYF
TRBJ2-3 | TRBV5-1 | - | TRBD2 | TGCGCCAGCAGCTTGGATGCGGGAGGGCCGGCAGATACGCAGTATTTT | CASSLDAGGPADTQYF
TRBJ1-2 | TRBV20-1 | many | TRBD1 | TGCAGTGCTAGAGGGGACAGGGGGTCCTTTGGCTACACCTTC | CSARGDRGSFGYTF
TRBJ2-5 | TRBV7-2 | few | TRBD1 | TGTGCCAGCAGCTTACGTGGCAGGGGGTGGATAGAGACCCAGTACTTC | CASSLRGRGWIETQYF
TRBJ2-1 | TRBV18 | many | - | TGTGCCAGCTCACCAAGACAGGAAAGTTCGTCCAATGAGCAGTTCTTC | CASSPRQESSSNEQFF
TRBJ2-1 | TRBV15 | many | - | TGTGCCACCAGCCCCGCGATGCAATCCTACAATGAGCAGTTCTTC | CATSPAMQSYNEQFF
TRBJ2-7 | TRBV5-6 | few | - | TGTGCCAGCAGCTTGGTGTCGACAGACTTCTACGAGCAGTACTTC | CASSLVSTDFYEQYF
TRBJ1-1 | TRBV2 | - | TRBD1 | TGTGCCAGCAGGACGGAGGGGGCGGTAAGTTCTGAAGCTTTCTTT | CASRTEGAVSSEAFF
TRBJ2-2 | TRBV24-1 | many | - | TGTGCCACCAGTGCCTGGGAAACCGGGGAGCTGTTTTTT | CATSAWETGELFF
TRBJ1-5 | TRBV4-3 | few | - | TGCGCCAGCAGCCAAACCCCGGGACTAGATCAGCCCCAGCATTTT | CASSQTPGLDQPQHF
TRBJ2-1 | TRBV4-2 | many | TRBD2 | TGTGCCAGCAGCCAACCAGGACCGGGGGGGCTGGATAATGAGCAGTTCTTC | CASSQPGPGGLDNEQFF
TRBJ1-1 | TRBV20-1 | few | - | TGCAGTGCTAGAGATATGGGTCCTGGGGCTGAAGCTTTCTTT | CSARDMGPGAEAFF
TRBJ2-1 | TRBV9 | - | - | TGTGCCAGCAGCCACCCCCCGCTTGGCACTGAGCAGTTCTTC | CASSHPPLGTEQFF
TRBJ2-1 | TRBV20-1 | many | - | TGCAGTGCTAGAGATTTGAGAGACTCCTACAATGAGCAGTTCTTC | CSARDLRDSYNEQFF
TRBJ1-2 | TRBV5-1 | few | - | TGCGCCAGCAGCTTGGCCCTATCCGACTATGGCTACACCTTC | CASSLALSDYGYTF
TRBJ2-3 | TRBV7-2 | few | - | TGTGCCAGCAGCGCGCTTACTAGCACAGATACGCAGTATTTT | CASSALTSTDTQYF
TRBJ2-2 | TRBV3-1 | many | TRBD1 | TGTGCCAGCAGTTTGCCGGGACAGGGAACATCCGGGGAGCTGTTTTTT | CASSLPGQGTSGELFF
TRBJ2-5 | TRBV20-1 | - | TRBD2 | TGCAGTGCCCCCCCTAGCGGGGGAAAAGAGACCCAGTACTTC | CSAPPSGGKETQYF
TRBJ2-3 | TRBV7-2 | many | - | TGTGCCAGCAGCTTAGCACAGCCGGATACGCAGTATTTT | CASSLAQPDTQYF
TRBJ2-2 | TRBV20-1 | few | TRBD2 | TGCAGTGCTAGAGACGGAGCGGGAAACACCGGGGAGCTGTTTTTT | CSARDGAGNTGELFF
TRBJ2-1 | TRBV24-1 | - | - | TGTGCCACCAGTGACCGTATACTAGGAAATGAGCAGTTCTTC | CATSDRILGNEQFF
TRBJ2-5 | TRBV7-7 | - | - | TGTGCTAGCAGCTATCTGCACTCATCCCGGGAGACCCAGTACTTC | CASSYLHSSRETQYF
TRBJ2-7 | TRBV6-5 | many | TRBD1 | TGTGCCAGCAGTTACTCCGGGACAGGTCTCTCCTACGAGCAGTACTTC | CASSYSGTGLSYEQYF
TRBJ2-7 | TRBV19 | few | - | TGTGCCAGTAGTATCTGGATAACCGGGACGGAGAGCTCCTACGAGCAGTACTTC | CASSIWITGTESSYEQYF
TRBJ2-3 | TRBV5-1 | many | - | TGCGCCAGCAGCTTGGGGGACTGGGCCCGAAATACGCAGTATTTT | CASSLGDWARNTQYF
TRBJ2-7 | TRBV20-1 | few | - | TGCAGTGCTAGACCGGCTCCGGGTAGCGGTTACGAGCAGTACTTC | CSARPAPGSGYEQYF
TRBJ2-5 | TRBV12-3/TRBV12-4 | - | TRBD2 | TGTGCCAGCAGTTTAGTCGAGCGGGGGGGCAAAGAGACCCAGTACTTC | CASSLVERGGKETQYF
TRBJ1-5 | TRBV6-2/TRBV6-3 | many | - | TGTGCCAGCAGAAGACAGAGCCGGAATCAGCCCCAGCATTTT | CASRRQSRNQPQHF
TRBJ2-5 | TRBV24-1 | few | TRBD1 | TGTGCCACCAGTGATGGGACAGGGGGCCGAGAGACCCAGTACTTC | CATSDGTGGRETQYF
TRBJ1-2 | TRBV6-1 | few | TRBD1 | TGTGCCAGCAGTGCAGACAGGGTTTCTAATGGCTACACCTTC | CASSADRVSNGYTF
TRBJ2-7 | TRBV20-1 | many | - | TGCAGTGCTAGACCCAAGGAGCGGGCAGGGGGGGAGCAGTACTTC | CSARPKERAGGEQYF
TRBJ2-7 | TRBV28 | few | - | TGTGCCAGCAGTATGCAGACAGGACCCTACGAGCAGTACTTC | CASSMQTGPYEQYF
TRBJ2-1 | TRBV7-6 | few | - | TGTGCCAGCAGCTTACCTCCGGGGCGGGAGTTCTTC | CASSLPPGREFF
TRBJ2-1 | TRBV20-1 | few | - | TGCAGTGCTAGAGATAGGATGAGAAACAATGAGCAGTTCTTC | CSARDRMRNNEQFF
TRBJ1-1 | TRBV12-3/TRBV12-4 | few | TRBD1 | TGTGCCAGCAGCCCCACCGGGACAGGGGGAGGGGCTTTCTTT | CASSPTGTGGGAFF
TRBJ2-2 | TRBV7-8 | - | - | TGTGCCAGCAGCTTAGCGAGCTCCTCGAGAAGGACCGGGGAGCTGTTTTTT | CASSLASSSRRTGELFF
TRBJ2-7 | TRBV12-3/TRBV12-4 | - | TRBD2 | TGTGCCAGCAGTATGACTAGCGCCGCCTACGAGCAGTACTTC | CASSMTSAAYEQYF
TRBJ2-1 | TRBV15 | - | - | TGTGCCACCAGCGGGGAGCTCGACGGGAATGAGCAGTTCTTC | CATSGELDGNEQFF